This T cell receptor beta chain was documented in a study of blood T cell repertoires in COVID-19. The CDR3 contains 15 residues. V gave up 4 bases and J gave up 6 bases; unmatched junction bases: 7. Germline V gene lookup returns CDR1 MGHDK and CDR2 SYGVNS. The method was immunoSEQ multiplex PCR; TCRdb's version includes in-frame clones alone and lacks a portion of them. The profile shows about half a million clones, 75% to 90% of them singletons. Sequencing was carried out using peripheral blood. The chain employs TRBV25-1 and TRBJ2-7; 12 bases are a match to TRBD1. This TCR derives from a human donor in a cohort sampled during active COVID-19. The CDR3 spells CASSAPGQGASEQYF. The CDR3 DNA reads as TGTGCCAGCAGTGCCCCGGGACAGGGGGCTTCCGAGCAGTACTTC.